Below, 32 T cell receptor beta chains from the same sample are listed, as sequenced in a study of T cells in localized non-small cell lung cancer. The assay was immunoSEQ multiplex PCR, and TCRdb's table has in-frame clones only and misses some. The sample includes 55,000 to 65,000 clones, 85% to 90% of them seen just once. Sequenced here: peripheral blood, sampled before any cancer treatment. Source of these receptors: a man between 40 and 69 years old with stage I squamous cell lung carcinoma.

The chain links TRBV9 to TRBJ2-1; 7 bases are a match to TRBD2. The junction had 9 bases not matched to a gene; V was cut back by 0 bases and J by 0 bases. Germline values: CDR1 SGDLS, CDR2 YYNGEE. The CDR3 consists of 18 residues. The CDR3 DNA reads TGTGCCAGCAGCGTAGTAGGGCTAGCGGAGAGCTCCTACAATGAGCAGTTCTTC. Translating gives CASSVVGLAESSYNEQFF. Full variable domain (rest looked up from reference TRBV9 and TRBJ2-1): DSGVTQTPKHLITATGQRVTLRCSPRSGDLSVYWYQQSLDQGLQFLIQYYNGEERAKGNILERFSAQQFPDLHSELNLSSLELGDSALYFCASSVVGLAESSYNEQFFGPGTRLTVL.

This clone was found once. This sequence joins TRBV29-1 and TRBJ2-2, with a weak D call TRBD1 (8 bases). Between the trimmed V and J ends, which lost 4 bases and 6 bases, there was a span of 15 bases. Germline CDR1 SQVTM, CDR2 ANQGSEA. This CDR3 spans 14 amino acids. This chain's CDR3 is CSVGQGRAAGELFF. For the CDR3, the DNA is TGCAGCGTTGGACAGGGGAGGGCAGCCGGGGAGCTGTTTTTT.

J is TRBJ2-7 and V is TRBV27; D not resolved. Trimming left V 1 base short and J 2 bases short, with 9 bases between. CDR3 length: 14 amino acids. CDR1 and CDR2 from the germline V gene are MNHEY and SMNVEV (reference sequence). This CDR3 reads CASSLWAQPYEQYF. CDR3 DNA sequence: TGTGCCAGCAGTTTATGGGCACAACCCTACGAGCAGTACTTC.

The sample holds a few counts of this clone. The chain uses TRBV27 and TRBJ1-4, with 8 bases lining up with TRBD1. The CDR3 consists of 14 residues. V was pared by 4 bases and J by 8 bases, with 6 bases of the junction left unmatched. Per germline, CDR1 MNHEY and CDR2 SMNVEV (reference sequence). The chain's CDR3 is CASSSRQGREKLFF. The CDR3 bases are TGTGCCAGCAGTTCTCGACAGGGGAGGGAAAAACTGTTTTTT.

This clone has only one observation. The rearrangement links TRBV11-1 to TRBJ2-2, with D hard to call. Germline CDR1 reads SGHAT; CDR2 reads FQDESV (reference sequence). The CDR3 covers 12 residues. The V end was cut by 3 bases, the J end by 5 bases, with 4 bases between. The CDR3 bases are TGTGCCAGCAGCTTTTTTACCGGGGAGCTGTTTTTT. It yields the protein CASSFFTGELFF.

This clone turned up a few times. The J gene is TRBJ1-2, the V gene TRBV5-4, with a weak D call TRBD1 (5 bases). CDR1 and CDR2 (germline): SGHNT, YYREEE (reference sequence). Trimming took off 5 bases at V and 4 bases at J, with 12 bases between the two ends. The CDR3 sequence is 13 residues long. The CDR3 spells CASRADTIYGYTF. DNA of the CDR3: TGTGCCAGCAGAGCGGACACGATCTATGGCTACACCTTC.

The rearrangement uses TRBV25-1 and TRBJ1-5; a possible D gene is TRBD1 (5 bases). Germline V gene data show CDR1 as MGHDK and CDR2 as SYGVNS. Trimming stripped 8 bases from V and 4 bases from J, with 12 bases between. The CDR3 has 13 residues. The CDR3 DNA is TGTGCCAGCGGGGGACTCATAAATCAGCCCCAGCATTTT. It codes for CASGGLINQPQHF.

The J gene is TRBJ2-7, the V gene TRBV30; possible D gene TRBD1, 6 bases. The CDR3 has 13 residues. Germline assignment: CDR1 GTSNPN and CDR2 SVGIG (reference sequence). Trimming cost V 1 base and J 2 bases, with 9 bases left between them. For the CDR3, the DNA is TGTGCCTGGAGTGAAGGGGGTACCTACGAGCAGTACTTC. Amino acids: CAWSEGGTYEQYF.

The chain combines TRBV4-1 with TRBJ2-7; no clear D. Trimming left V 3 bases short and J 0 bases short, with 12 bases between. CDR1 and CDR2 (germline): MGHRA, YSYEKL. The length of the CDR3 is 15 residues. In DNA, the CDR3 is TGCGCCAGCAGCCAGACATTCCCTACCTCCTACGAGCAGTACTTC. Protein: CASSQTFPTSYEQYF.

The J gene is TRBJ1-2, the V gene TRBV19; D call uncertain. V lost 9 bases and J lost 8, with 19 bases in between. CDR3 length: 13 amino acids. Germline loops: CDR1 LNHDA, CDR2 SQIVND (reference sequence). CDR3 DNA sequence: TGTGCCAGCGCCGAGGTGGCTGCAAGAGGCTACACCTTC. Translating gives CASAEVAARGYTF. Full variable domain (missing parts from reference TRBV19 and TRBJ1-2): DGGITQSPKYLFRKEGQNVTLSCEQNLNHDAMYWYRQDPGQGLRLIYYSQIVNDFQKGDIAEGYSVSREKKESFPLTVTSAQKNPTAFYLCASAEVAARGYTFGSGTRLTVV.

The chain recombines TRBV21-1 with TRBJ1-5; the table's D gene call, TRBD1, was not cross checked with the DNA. TRBV21-1 is a pseudogene locus. The CDR3 spans 14 residues. The DNA for the CDR3 is TGTGCCAGCAGCAAAGGACAGGGCAATCAGCCCCAGCATTTT. Translating it yields CASSKGQGNQPQHF.

The rearrangement joins TRBV15 to TRBJ2-3; unclear D gene. V lost 3 bases, J lost 0 bases, and 10 bases lay in between. Looked up from germline, CDR1 is LNHNV and CDR2 is YYDKDF (reference sequence). This CDR3 has 15 residues. The CDR3 loop reads CATSSYGTSTDTQYF. The CDR3 DNA follows: TGTGCCACCAGCAGTTACGGCACCAGCACAGATACGCAGTATTTT.

The V call is TRBV7-9, the J call TRBJ2-2; the D is unclear. The germline V gene has CDR1 SEHNR and CDR2 FQNEAQ (reference sequence). Trimming shortened V by 4 bases and J by 4 bases, and 7 bases separated the two germline ends. CDR3 size: 13 residues. The CDR3 DNA follows: TGTGCCAGCAGCTACGACGGCACCGGGGAGCTGTTTTTT. Amino acid sequence: CASSYDGTGELFF.

The chain recombines TRBV29-1 with TRBJ2-7, with no clear D. The CDR3 is made up of 13 amino acids. Deletions cut 7 bases from V and 2 bases from J, with 15 bases between. CDR1 SQVTM and CDR2 ANQGSEA come from the germline V gene. The CDR3 protein is CSAYLSNPYEQYF. CDR3 in DNA: TGCAGCGCCTACCTGAGTAATCCCTACGAGCAGTACTTC.

The CDR3 DNA is TGTGCCAGCAGCCAAGCCCGAGGGGAGGTGGCTCAGTACTTC. Translation gives CASSQARGEVAQYF. The V gene is TRBV14, the J gene TRBJ2-7; possible D gene TRBD2, 6 bases. Germline assignment: CDR1 SGHDN and CDR2 FVKESK. Deletions cut 1 base from V and 10 bases from J, with 17 bases between. The CDR3 is 14 residues long.

This chain connects TRBV19 to TRBJ2-2; possibly TRBD1 for D (7 bases). CDR3 length equals 15 residues. Trimming stripped 5 bases from V and 2 bases from J, with 12 bases between. Germline CDR1 is LNHDA and CDR2 is SQIVND (reference sequence). CDR3 sequence reads: CASSPQGTNTGELFF. CDR3 in DNA: TGTGCCAGTAGTCCACAGGGGACTAACACCGGGGAGCTGTTTTTT.

V usage is TRBV7-9 and J usage is TRBJ1-2, with 9 bases fitting TRBD1. Germline lookup yields CDR1 SEHNR and CDR2 FQNEAQ (reference sequence). After removal of 5 bases from V and 2 bases from J, the junction contained 6 bases not matched to a gene. This CDR3 contains 15 residues. In nucleotides, the CDR3 is TGTGCCAGCAGCCCTCGGGGACAGGGAAACTATGGCTACACCTTC. Translated, it gives CASSPRGQGNYGYTF.

The J gene is TRBJ1-5, the V gene TRBV25-1, with D possibly being TRBD1 (5 bases). This CDR3 has 14 amino acids. Germline values: CDR1 MGHDK, CDR2 SYGVNS. V was clipped by 6 bases and J by 3 bases, with 12 bases between them. CDR3 nucleotide sequence: TGTGCCAGCAGCTCCCCGGGGCCCAATCAGCCCCAGCATTTT. Translated: CASSSPGPNQPQHF.

CDR3 DNA sequence: TGTGCCAGCAGCCAAGAGGGGGACAGAACACTGCCCCTCCACTTT. Residues: CASSQEGDRTLPLHF. The V and J genes are TRBV4-2 and TRBJ1-6; 7 bases agree with TRBD1. The CDR3 totals 15 residues. The germline gives CDR1 LGHNA, CDR2 YNFKEQ. Trimming at V came to 0 bases and at J to 13 bases, leaving 9 bases not matched to a gene.

This chain uses TRBV6-5 with TRBJ1-2; D call uncertain. The CDR3 consists of 15 residues. Germline values: CDR1 MNHEY, CDR2 SVGAGI. The V gene lost 8 bases and the J gene lost 4 bases, with 20 bases spanning the gap. CDR3 amino acids: CASHNPRPSGYGYTF. The CDR3 bases are TGTGCCAGCCACAATCCCCGCCCCAGCGGCTATGGCTACACCTTC.

The chain is built from TRBV15 and TRBJ2-3; 10 bases align to TRBD2. The germline CDR1 and CDR2 sequences are LNHNV and YYDKDF (reference sequence). Trimming took 3 bases from V and 2 from J; bases not matched to a gene: 14. CDR3 size: 19 residues. The CDR3 protein is CATSSRLQTSGFLTDTQYF. CDR3 nucleotides: TGTGCCACCAGCAGCCGTCTTCAGACTAGCGGGTTCCTCACAGATACGCAGTATTTT.

This clone appeared once. The rearrangement uses TRBV9 and TRBJ2-3; 7 nucleotides align to TRBD2. This CDR3 region has 15 residues. Germline V gives CDR1 SGDLS, CDR2 YYNGEE. V lost 3 bases to trimming and J lost 0 bases; unmatched junction nucleotides: 4. The CDR3, as DNA: TGTGCCAGCAGCGCTAGCGGTCCCAGCACAGATACGCAGTATTTT. Residues: CASSASGPSTDTQYF.

V and J are TRBV4-2 and TRBJ2-2; D uncertain. CDR3 size: 16 residues. The germline V gene encodes CDR1 LGHNA and CDR2 YNFKEQ. The V gene lost 0 bases and the J gene lost 6 bases, with 14 bases spanning the gap. CDR3 amino acids: CASSQDDSLVPGELFF. CDR3 DNA: TGTGCCAGCAGCCAAGATGATAGCCTCGTCCCCGGGGAGCTGTTTTTT.

The chain recombines TRBV29-1 with TRBJ1-1; D call uncertain. The CDR3 has 11 residues. CDR1 and CDR2 (germline): SQVTM, ANQGSEA. The ends were cut back, 7 bases at V and 3 bases at J, with 9 bases in the middle. For the CDR3, the DNA is TGCAGCGCTTCCTGGGACACTGAAGCTTTCTTT. This gives the protein CSASWDTEAFF.

This clone was seen a few times. The CDR3 nucleotides read TGTGCCAGTAGTATGGTGCAGTCCTACGAGCAGTACTTC. It yields the protein CASSMVQSYEQYF. The V gene is TRBV19, the J gene TRBJ2-7; D unclear. The V end lost 3 bases, the J end lost 1 base, and 7 bases lay between the germline ends. The CDR3 spans 13 residues. Germline values: CDR1 LNHDA, CDR2 SQIVND (reference sequence). Supplemented by reference TRBV19 and TRBJ2-7, the full variable domain reads DGGITQSPKYLFRKEGQNVTLSCEQNLNHDAMYWYRQDPGQGLRLIYYSQIVNDFQKGDIAEGYSVSREKKESFPLTVTSAQKNPTAFYLCASSMVQSYEQYFGPGTRLTVT.

This rearrangement joins TRBV21-1 to TRBJ2-4; the DNA was not compared with TRBD1, the D call given in the table. TRBV21-1 is a pseudogene. This CDR3 contains 15 residues. CDR3: CASSKERRQKNIQYF. DNA for the CDR3: TGTGCCAGCAGCAAAGAAAGGAGACAGAAAAACATTCAGTACTTC.

J is TRBJ2-3 and V is TRBV2, with D hard to call. Germline V CDR1 and CDR2: SNHLY, FYNNEI. The V gene lost 8 bases and the J gene lost 3 bases, with 15 bases spanning the gap. This CDR3 region has 14 residues. As DNA, the CDR3 is TGTGCCAGCGGGATGGACCAAGGGACAGATACGCAGTATTTT. This translates into CASGMDQGTDTQYF.

This clone was seen only once. CDR3 residues: CATSRDLGARSNEKLFF. In DNA, the CDR3 is TGTGCCACCAGCAGAGATCTGGGTGCCCGATCTAATGAAAAACTGTTTTTT. J is TRBJ1-4 and V is TRBV15; unclear D gene. The CDR3 runs 17 residues. The V end lost 0 bases, the J end lost 3 bases, and 14 bases lay between the germline ends. Germline CDR1 reads LNHNV; CDR2 reads YYDKDF (reference sequence).

This rearrangement joins TRBV6-1 to TRBJ2-1; TRBD2 agrees at 8 bases. Germline CDR1 reads MNHNS; CDR2 reads SASEGT. Losses at the gene ends were 6 bases for V and 6 bases for J; bases not matched to a gene: 10. The CDR3 is 15 amino acids. CDR3 sequence (DNA): TGTGCCAGCAGCATAATAGCGGGAACTTCCAATGAGCAGTTCTTC. Translation: CASSIIAGTSNEQFF.

This clone was seen a few times. V and J are TRBV6-6 and TRBJ2-7; D is uncertain. CDR1 MNHNY and CDR2 SVGAGI come from the germline V gene (reference sequence). CDR3 length: 14 residues. V lost 7 bases to trimming and J lost 2 bases, with 15 bases between them. The CDR3: CASTLNRIPYEQYF. CDR3 nucleotides: TGTGCCAGCACCTTAAATCGGATCCCCTACGAGCAGTACTTC.

This rearrangement joins TRBV30 to TRBJ2-5; TRBD2 matches at 7 bases. The CDR3 runs to 14 residues. V was clipped by 8 bases and J by 9 bases; unmatched bases: 18. The V gene's germline CDR1 is GTSNPN and CDR2 SVGIG (reference sequence). This chain's CDR3 is CALRGGPSPGPQYF. As DNA, the CDR3 is TGTGCCCTGCGCGGGGGACCTTCCCCGGGGCCCCAGTACTTC.

The chain links TRBV4-3 to TRBJ2-7, with D maybe TRBD2 (6 bases). This CDR3 region has 14 residues. V was clipped by 0 bases and J by 0 bases, with 6 bases between them. CDR1 LGHNA and CDR2 YSLEER come from the germline V gene. CDR3 in DNA: TGCGCCAGCAGCCAAGAAGCGGGCTCCTACGAGCAGTACTTC. Translated, it gives CASSQEAGSYEQYF.